This T cell receptor (beta chain) was identified in a study of control samples from healthy donors and cancer patients. This table comes from immunoSEQ multiplex PCR, and its TCRdb copy is limited to in-frame clones, with some not included. This sample has 100,000 to 150,000 clones; more than 85% occur once, and the top ten carry 1.5% to 2%. The CDR3 length is 14 residues. Germline CDR1 KGHSH, CDR2 LQKENI. With 3 bases clipped from V and 6 bases from J, the junction kept 7 bases outside the gene matches. This clone showed up just once. The receptor was derived from a man aged 45 to 65 with head and neck cancer. The sequenced sample consisted of PBMCs. The J gene is TRBJ1-1, the V gene TRBV18, with TRBD1 matching 7 bases. The CDR3 DNA follows: TGTGCCAGCTCACCCGTCCCTACAGGGGCTGAAGCTTTCTTT. Its translation: CASSPVPTGAEAFF.